This T cell receptor (beta chain) was observed in a study of T cell responses to AZD1222 COVID-19 vaccine. Study-level findings and limits: Donors were largely white British and mainly female; clonal diversity was possibly underestimated. Seropositive status at baseline applied to only a handful of AZD1222 recipients. Spike as a whole was targeted by vaccine-associated CD4 TCRs, dominant at 160-218 and 743-854. Sampled repertoires all dated from after the peak T cell response.

TCRdb's copy holds only in-frame clones and misses some; the assay was immunoSEQ multiplex PCR. Seen here are about 120,000 clones, about nine tenths observed once, and the top ten hold 2% to 3%. Of note for this clone: As yet, its antigen is unknown.

The germline CDR1 and CDR2 sequences are SEHNR and FQNEAQ (reference sequence). Trimming pared 4 bases from V and 1 base from J, leaving 7 bases between. The CDR3 is made up of 13 amino acids. The TCR was taken from an adult who received the AZD1222 COVID-19 vaccine. The chain recombines TRBV7-9 with TRBJ1-1; TRBD1 is a possible D gene (6 bases). Sequencing used peripheral blood, obtained 28 days after the second AZD1222 dose. The CDR3: CASSWTANTEAFF. DNA for the CDR3: TGTGCCAGCAGCTGGACAGCGAACACTGAAGCTTTCTTT.